This entry describes one T cell receptor (beta chain). What it recognizes is unknown. Trimming cost V 1 base and J 4 bases; bases outside gene matches: 6. The CDR3 covers 16 residues. Per the germline V gene, CDR1 is SGHNT and CDR2 is YENEEA. The data were taken from a study of Ad26.COV2.S vaccination and SARS-CoV-2 variants. The overall study: By the intramuscular route, Ad26.COV2.S was given once, or twice 56 days apart.

Regarding treatment: about 20 received Ad26.COV2.S at low or high dose, single or two shots; about 5 received placebo; per-sample allocation not given. Samples came from day 63 after the first vaccine or placebo injection. This table comes from immunoSEQ multiplex PCR, and its TCRdb copy is limited to in-frame clones, with some not included. The sample yields approximately 400,000 clones, about 80% seen once. Notes on the study in general: Substantial breadth was reportedly displayed by spike-specific CD8+ and CD4+ T cell responses after vaccination.

Sequenced material: peripheral blood, taken in a trial of Ad26.COV2.S vaccine versus placebo. The rearrangement joins TRBV11-3 to TRBJ2-1; 8 positions match TRBD2. This TCR was sampled from a person aged 18-65 years who received the Ad26.COV2.S COVID-19 vaccine or a placebo. This CDR3 reads CASSLGSLAEYNEQFF. The CDR3 DNA reads as TGTGCCAGCAGCTTAGGATCACTAGCGGAGTACAATGAGCAGTTCTTC.